Reported below is one TCR beta chain. Per the authors' pipeline: By means of reference gene primer amplification, nucleated cell counts were estimated. The assay was immunoSEQ multiplex PCR, and TCRdb's table has in-frame clones only and misses some. V, J and clone size are taken as reported in that table, and D and trimming were inferred from the DNA itself. The repertoire holds under 150,000 clones, over 75% seen once, with less than 5.5% in the top ten. These data are taken from a study of blood T cell repertoires in COVID-19. In the study overall: COVID-19 samples from acute and convalescent phases originated in the United States, Italy and Spain. Sources were T cells, B-cell-depleted T cells, or PBMCs; the material itself was cDNA or gDNA.

Trimming left V 3 bases short and J 2 bases short, with 10 bases between. The CDR3 totals 14 residues. Germline V CDR1 and CDR2: MNHNS, SASEGT. This clonotype was sampled from a woman aged 50 to 60 with acute or convalescent COVID-19. The sample was peripheral blood. The chain has TRBV6-1 and TRBJ1-2; no definite D call. The CDR3 region is CASSDTGRNYGYTF. The CDR3 bases are TGTGCCAGCAGTGATACTGGGAGGAACTATGGCTACACCTTC.